These 28 T cell receptor beta chains were all obtained from the same sample, sequenced in a study of Ad26.COV2.S vaccination and SARS-CoV-2 variants. The treatment here: 19 received Ad26.COV2.S at low or high dose, single or two shots; 5 received placebo; per-sample allocation not given. Vaccine and placebo recipients were sampled on day 63 after the first injection. The method was immunoSEQ multiplex PCR; TCRdb's version includes in-frame clones alone and lacks a portion of them. The table shows 500,000 or so clones, with approximately 90% occurring only once. The starting material was peripheral blood, obtained in a trial of Ad26.COV2.S vaccine versus placebo. The origin of the receptors is a person between 18 and 65 years old who received the Ad26.COV2.S COVID-19 vaccine or a placebo.

The table lists this clone with a count of one. The chain links TRBV30 to TRBJ1-6; possibly TRBD1 for D (5 bases). This CDR3 region has 17 residues. The germline V gene encodes CDR1 GTSNPN and CDR2 SVGIG (reference sequence). Deletions cut 4 bases from V and 0 bases from J, with 16 bases between. CDR3 sequence reads: CAWTGAGGSSYNSPLHF. The CDR3 region has the DNA TGTGCCTGGACCGGGGCAGGAGGGTCCTCCTATAATTCACCCCTCCACTTT.

This chain uses TRBV16 with TRBJ2-2, with D unclear. Germline CDR1 reads KGHSY; CDR2 reads FQNENV. V was pared by 1 base and J by 5 bases, with 8 bases between. The CDR3 covers 14 residues. CDR3 in amino acids: CASSQLLGTGELFF. The CDR3 DNA is TGTGCCAGCAGCCAATTGTTGGGAACCGGGGAGCTGTTTTTT.

This clone was seen many times. The chain is built from TRBV27 and TRBJ1-6; no definite D call. Trimming removed 5 bases from V and 10 bases from J, with 15 bases in between. The CDR3 runs 14 residues. The germline V gene encodes CDR1 MNHEY and CDR2 SMNVEV (reference sequence). The CDR3 loop reads CASSPPASGSPLHF. CDR3 DNA: TGTGCCAGCAGTCCCCCCGCGTCGGGCTCACCCCTCCACTTT.

This rearrangement joins TRBV19 to TRBJ2-7; the match to TRBD1 covers 8 bases. CDR3 length: 14 amino acids. CDR1 is LNHDA and CDR2 is SQIVND in the germline V gene (reference sequence). J gave up 2 bases and V 5 bases, and 5 bases lay outside the gene matches. Written as DNA, the CDR3 is TGTGCCAGTAGTCTATCGACAGGGGCCTACGAGCAGTACTTC. It yields the protein CASSLSTGAYEQYF.

The chain combines TRBV15 with TRBJ1-5; tentative D call: TRBD1 (6 bases). The CDR3 is 14 amino acids. V was shortened by 6 bases and J by 4 bases, with 13 bases between the two germline ends. Germline loops: CDR1 LNHNV, CDR2 YYDKDF (reference sequence). CDR3: CATSGGAPNQPQHF. CDR3 nucleotides: TGTGCCACCAGTGGGGGGGCCCCAAATCAGCCCCAGCATTTT.

This rearrangement joins TRBV6-6 to TRBJ1-5; 7 bases are a match to TRBD1. CDR1 and CDR2 (germline): MNHNY, SVGAGI (reference sequence). There are 14 residues in the CDR3. Trimming cost V 4 bases and J 7 bases; bases outside gene matches: 7. The CDR3 reads CASSSRTGGQPQHF. For the CDR3, the DNA is TGTGCCAGCAGTTCAAGGACAGGAGGCCAGCCCCAGCATTTT.

The chain recombines TRBV28 with TRBJ1-4, with 7 positions matching TRBD1. Germline V gives CDR1 MDHEN, CDR2 SYDVKM. The CDR3 is 15 residues long. The trim removed 5 bases at V and 7 bases at J, leaving 10 bases unmatched. The CDR3 reads CASSTTGDVGEKLFF. DNA of the CDR3: TGTGCCAGCAGTACTACAGGGGATGTGGGTGAAAAACTGTTTTTT.

This clone was counted between two and nine times. This chain joins TRBV4-1 and TRBJ2-1; TRBD2 agrees at 8 bases. The V gene end was trimmed by 2 bases and the J gene end by 0 bases; junction bases not matched to a gene: 0. Germline-derived CDR1 and CDR2 are MGHRA and YSYEKL. This CDR3 is built from 15 residues. CDR3 in amino acids: CASSQLAGSYNEQFF. CDR3 nucleotides: TGCGCCAGCAGCCAACTAGCGGGCTCCTACAATGAGCAGTTCTTC.

V and J are TRBV5-6 and TRBJ1-2; 8 nucleotides agree with TRBD1. CDR3 length equals 16 residues. V shed 3 bases and J 5 bases; nucleotides not matched to a gene: 12. Germline CDR1 SGHDT, CDR2 YYEEEE. The CDR3 nucleotides read TGTGCCAGCAGCTCGTGGACAGGGTCGGTGGTTTATGGCTACACCTTC. This translates into CASSSWTGSVVYGYTF.

The gene calls are TRBV27 and TRBJ2-1; tentative D call: TRBD1 (5 bases). Trimming shortened V by 2 bases and J by 4 bases, and 21 bases separated the two germline ends. CDR1 and CDR2 from the germline V gene are MNHEY and SMNVEV (reference sequence). The CDR3 loop spans 18 amino acids. In DNA form, the CDR3 reads TGTGCCAGCAGTTTAATGGGGCCTAGGCAAGGGCGTTACAATGAGCAGTTCTTC. Its protein product is CASSLMGPRQGRYNEQFF.

The chain's CDR3 is CASSSSLGQAFF. The CDR3, as DNA: TGTGCCAGCAGCTCCAGTCTGGGGCAAGCTTTCTTT. This chain links TRBV7-9 with TRBJ1-1; a weak D match, TRBD1 (5 bases). Germline values: CDR1 SEHNR, CDR2 FQNEAQ (reference sequence). CDR3 length: 12 amino acids. With 4 bases removed from V and 9 bases from J, the gap between germline ends came to 12 bases.

This chain connects TRBV5-6 to TRBJ1-1, with D possibly TRBD1 on 5 matching bases. The CDR3 consists of 15 residues. Germline values: CDR1 SGHDT, CDR2 YYEEEE. V dropped 1 base and J dropped 5 bases, with 15 bases sitting between them. The CDR3 is CASSLRGVGGTEAFF. The CDR3 nucleotides are TGTGCCAGCAGCTTGAGGGGAGTTGGGGGTACTGAAGCTTTCTTT.

The gene calls are TRBV6-5 and TRBJ2-7; D gene unclear. Trimming removed 0 bases at V and 0 bases at J, with 9 bases between. The CDR3 has 15 residues. CDR1 and CDR2 from the germline V gene are MNHEY and SVGAGI. The CDR3 DNA reads as TGTGCCAGCAGTTACTCTTCCGAGGCCTCCTACGAGCAGTACTTC. It yields the protein CASSYSSEASYEQYF.

V gene TRBV2 combines with J gene TRBJ2-2; D is perhaps TRBD2 (6 bases). The V and J ends lost 0 bases and 4 bases respectively, with 9 bases between them. The CDR3 runs to 15 residues. CDR1 and CDR2 (germline): SNHLY, FYNNEI. CDR3: CASSEAGSGTGELFF. CDR3 in DNA: TGTGCCAGCAGTGAAGCCGGGAGCGGCACCGGGGAGCTGTTTTTT.

This chain links TRBV5-1 with TRBJ2-1, with no clear D. The V gene's germline CDR1 is SGHRS and CDR2 YFSETQ. V lost 0 bases and J lost 1, with 5 bases in between. The CDR3 runs to 14 residues. CDR3 residues: CASSLALSYNEQFF. The CDR3 region has the DNA TGCGCCAGCAGCTTGGCACTGTCCTACAATGAGCAGTTCTTC.

The CDR3 reads CARAAVRVDTQYF. CDR3 coding DNA: TGTGCCAGGGCGGCAGTTAGAGTAGATACGCAGTATTTT. This chain uses TRBV19 with TRBJ2-3; D unclear. Trimming left V 9 bases short and J 5 bases short, with 15 bases between. Germline CDR1 and CDR2: LNHDA and SQIVND (reference sequence). The CDR3 runs 13 residues.

The V gene is TRBV30, the J gene TRBJ1-4; tentatively, D is TRBD1 (5 bases). Germline V gene lookup returns CDR1 GTSNPN and CDR2 SVGIG (reference sequence). V was shortened by 2 bases and J by 8 bases, with 15 bases between the two germline ends. The CDR3 contains 14 residues. CDR3 DNA: TGTGCCTGGAGTTCTCGGCAGGGAAGGGAAAAACTGTTTTTT. Amino acid sequence: CAWSSRQGREKLFF.

The rearrangement links TRBV6-5 to TRBJ1-1, with TRBD1 as a possible D gene (5 bases). The CDR3 sequence is 15 residues long. Trimming took 5 bases from V and 1 from J, leaving 14 bases between them. CDR1 and CDR2 (germline): MNHEY, SVGAGI. CDR3 nucleotides: TGTGCCAGCAGTCCCTCGGTCGGGGGGAACACTGAAGCTTTCTTT. Its translation: CASSPSVGGNTEAFF.

This chain joins TRBV28 and TRBJ2-7, with 9 bases fitting TRBD1. This CDR3 has 15 amino acids. The V gene end was trimmed by 5 bases and the J gene end by 3 bases; junction bases not matched to a gene: 8. CDR1 is MDHEN and CDR2 is SYDVKM in the germline V gene. The CDR3: CASSLPGQGYYEQYF. DNA for the CDR3: TGTGCCAGCAGTCTACCGGGACAGGGCTACTACGAGCAGTACTTC.

V and J are TRBV4-3 and TRBJ2-3; D call uncertain. CDR1 and CDR2 (germline): LGHNA, YSLEER. The V end was cut by 0 bases, the J end by 0 bases, with 4 bases between. The CDR3 covers 14 residues. CDR3 region: CASSQEASTDTQYF. The DNA of the CDR3 is TGCGCCAGCAGCCAAGAGGCTAGCACAGATACGCAGTATTTT.

The gene calls are TRBV28 and TRBJ2-7, with D unclear. The CDR3 is made up of 14 amino acids. V lost 1 base and J 2 bases, leaving 9 bases between the germline ends. From germline, CDR1 is MDHEN and CDR2 SYDVKM. The CDR3 region has the DNA TGTGCCAGCAGTTTATCCTCATTTACCTACGAGCAGTACTTC. Its protein product is CASSLSSFTYEQYF.

The chain employs TRBV28 and TRBJ1-6; D might be TRBD1 (5 bases). V shed 2 bases and J shed 10 bases, with 9 bases lying between them. Per the germline V gene, CDR1 is MDHEN and CDR2 is SYDVKM. CDR3 length: 13 amino acids. CDR3 DNA sequence: TGTGCCAGCAGTTTACAGGGTCGGTCACCCCTCCACTTT. As protein: CASSLQGRSPLHF.

The chain combines TRBV7-2 with TRBJ2-7; TRBD2 aligns across 8 bases. V lost 5 bases, J lost 5 bases, and 5 bases stayed unmatched. From germline, CDR1 is SGHTA and CDR2 FQGNSA. This CDR3 spans 13 amino acids. The CDR3, as DNA: TGTGCCAGCAGCCTCCTGCGGGGGGACGAGCAGTACTTC. Protein: CASSLLRGDEQYF.

V and J are TRBV27 and TRBJ2-7, with 10 nucleotides matching TRBD1. In germline, CDR1 is MNHEY, CDR2 SMNVEV (reference sequence). V lost 1 base and J lost 6; bases outside the gene matches: 3. The CDR3 sequence is 14 residues long. In DNA, the CDR3 is TGTGCCAGCAGTTTATTTGGACAGGGGGGCGAGCAGTACTTC. This codes for CASSLFGQGGEQYF.

The rearrangement joins TRBV11-2 to TRBJ2-1; 8 bases align to TRBD1. V shed 5 bases and J 8 bases; nucleotides not matched to a gene: 8. Germline V gene sequence: CDR1 SGHAT, CDR2 FQNNGV. The CDR3 sequence is 14 residues long. The CDR3 coding sequence is TGTGCCAGCAGCCCGATCAGGGGGCGCGATGAGCAGTTCTTC. This sequence encodes CASSPIRGRDEQFF.

This clone has just a few counts. This chain joins TRBV19 and TRBJ2-6, with 7 bases lining up with TRBD1. Germline values: CDR1 LNHDA, CDR2 SQIVND (reference sequence). V lost 7 bases and J lost 0; bases outside the gene matches: 9. This CDR3 is 17 amino acids long. The CDR3 here is CASNPSGTVSGANVLTF. CDR3 coding DNA: TGTGCCAGTAACCCATCCGGGACAGTCTCTGGGGCCAACGTCCTGACTTTC.

Comments on this clone: Other DNA sequences within the sample encode an identical CDR3. The chain recombines TRBV6-5 with TRBJ2-2; the D call may be TRBD1 or TRBD2 (7 bases each). Germline CDR1 MNHEY, CDR2 SVGAGI. Deletions cut 2 bases from V and 5 bases from J, with 12 bases between. The CDR3 runs 15 residues. CDR3 amino acids: CASSYRQGGTGELFF. In DNA form, the CDR3 reads TGTGCCAGCAGTTACCGTCAGGGGGGGACCGGGGAGCTGTTTTTT.

As concerns this clone: The same CDR3 can be traced to other DNA sequences in this sample. V usage is TRBV9 and J usage is TRBJ2-1; D remains unclear. Trimming shortened V by 0 bases and J by 0 bases, and 7 bases separated the two germline ends. The CDR3 spans 15 residues. Germline V gene sequence: CDR1 SGDLS, CDR2 YYNGEE. CDR3 amino acids: CASSVVPSSYNEQFF. CDR3 DNA: TGTGCCAGCAGCGTAGTTCCTAGCTCCTACAATGAGCAGTTCTTC.